The following is a T cell receptor (beta chain) sequence with its context. V was trimmed by 4 bases and J by 4 bases, leaving 13 bases between them. This CDR3 spans 14 amino acids. Germline CDR1 MNHNS, CDR2 SASEGT. The entry originates in a study of shared T cell receptors in the human thymus. Here immunoSEQ multiplex PCR was the method, and the copy in TCRdb shows in-frame clones only, minus some. Here the sample spans 600,000 to 900,000 clones, 70% to 90% being singletons. These data also featured in a second study, about human thymus T cells.

The chain carries TRBV6-1 and TRBJ1-2; weak D call: TRBD1 (6 bases). The sequenced sample was thymocytes. The clonotype comes from a girl under three years old with a congenital heart defect. CDR3 in amino acids: CASSGYRVLYGYTF. CDR3 DNA sequence: TGTGCCAGCAGTGGATACAGGGTCCTCTATGGCTACACCTTC.